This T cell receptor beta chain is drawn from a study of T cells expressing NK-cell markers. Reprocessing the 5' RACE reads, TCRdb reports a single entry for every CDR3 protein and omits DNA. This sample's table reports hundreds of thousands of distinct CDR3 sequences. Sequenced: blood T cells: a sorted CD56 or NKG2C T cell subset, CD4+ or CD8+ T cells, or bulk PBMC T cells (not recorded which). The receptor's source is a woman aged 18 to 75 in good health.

CDR3 amino acids: CATTPGGGWQPQHF. The chain employs TRBV24-1 and TRBJ1-5; TCRdb's assignment of TRBD1 cannot be checked, as there is no DNA. In germline, CDR1 is KGHDR, CDR2 SFDVKD. The CDR3 runs to 14 residues.